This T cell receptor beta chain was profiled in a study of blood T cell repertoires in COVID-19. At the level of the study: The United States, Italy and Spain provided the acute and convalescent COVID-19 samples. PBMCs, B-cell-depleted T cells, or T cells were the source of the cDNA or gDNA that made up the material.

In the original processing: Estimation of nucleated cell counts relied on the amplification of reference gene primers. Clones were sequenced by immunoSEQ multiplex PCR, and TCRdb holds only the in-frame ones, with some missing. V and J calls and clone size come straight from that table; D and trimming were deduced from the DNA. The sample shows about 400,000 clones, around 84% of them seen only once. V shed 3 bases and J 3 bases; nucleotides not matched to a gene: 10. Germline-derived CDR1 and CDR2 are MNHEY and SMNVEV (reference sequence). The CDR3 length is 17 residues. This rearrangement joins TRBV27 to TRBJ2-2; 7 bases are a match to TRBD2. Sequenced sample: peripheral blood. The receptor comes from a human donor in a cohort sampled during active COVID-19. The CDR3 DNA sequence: TGTGCCAGCAGTTTTGGGGCGGGAGACTACCACACCGGGGAGCTGTTTTTT. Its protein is CASSFGAGDYHTGELFF.